The source of this T cell receptor (beta chain) is a study of blood T cell repertoires in COVID-19. On the study more broadly: Acute and convalescent COVID-19 samples came from the United States, Italy and Spain. Sources were T cells, B-cell-depleted T cells, or PBMCs; the material itself was cDNA or gDNA.

Original handling: Cell counts per sample came from amplifying reference gene primers. Repertoires were generated with immunoSEQ multiplex PCR, while TCRdb's copy carries only in-frame clones and drops some. V, J and clone size reflect that table, while D and trimming were determined from the DNA. The data hold more than 250,000 clones, with around 90% observed a single time. Germline CDR1 LNHDA, CDR2 SQIVND (reference sequence). With 8 bases clipped from V and 1 base from J, the junction kept 10 bases outside the gene matches. The CDR3 runs to 15 residues. Seattle patients were enrolled during active infection and followed longitudinally.

Source material: peripheral blood. This chain joins TRBV19 and TRBJ1-1; 7 bases fit TRBD1. The clonotype comes from a woman aged 45-65 years with COVID-19, enrolled during active disease. CDR3: CASGTPGQTNTEAFF. The CDR3 nucleotides read TGTGCCAGTGGAACTCCGGGACAGACGAACACTGAAGCTTTCTTT.